This T cell receptor beta chain was sequenced during a study of shared clonotypes between healthy human individuals. On the study more broadly: A few men and a couple of women, aged 18 to 49, were donors. Findings and limits, study-wide: Relative to memory subsets, naive subsets generally showed larger estimated richness. What rarefaction showed was incomplete sorted-subset sequencing despite large depth. A few donors showed sharing of approximately 5% of naive CD4 clonotypes.

A note on this clone: Its specificity is unknown.

Trimming at V came to 6 bases and at J to 7 bases, leaving 4 bases not matched to a gene. This CDR3 is built from 14 residues. Per the germline V gene, CDR1 is MNHEY and CDR2 is SVGAGI. Sequencing used immunoSEQ multiplex PCR; TCRdb keeps in-frame clones, though not all of them. Of about 980,000 clones listed, approximately 80% are singletons. The source material was memory CD4+ T cells sorted from blood. Subset described: CD45RA-negative fraction. This clonotype originated in a man in his late teens or twenties in good health. The chain is built from TRBV6-5 and TRBJ2-1; 12 bases are a match to TRBD1. CDR3 sequence reads: CASRGTGGRNEQFF. Written as DNA, the CDR3 is TGTGCCAGCAGAGGGACAGGGGGCAGGAATGAGCAGTTCTTC.